The rows below give T cell receptor beta chains drawn from one sample of a study of shared clonotypes between healthy human individuals. The repertoire was sequenced with immunoSEQ multiplex PCR; TCRdb's copy has only in-frame clones and lacks some. The sample has about 2.1 million clones, roughly 91% seen once; the top ten hold 1.5% to 2%. The specimen sequenced was naive CD8+ T cells from PBMCs. The receptors derive from a man aged 18 to 30 in good health. Some clones in this sample may be carry-over from other donors' samples. CDR3s include the opening cysteine and the closing phenylalanine or tryptophan. A D gene is named only where the DNA matches it firmly. Not every row has a clone size; where given, it reads once, few, many or a size class.

v_gene,j_gene,len,abundance,d_gene,CDR3aa,CDR3nt
TRBV27,TRBJ2-6,15,.,TRBD1,CASTDRGAGANVLTF,TGTGCCAGCACGGACAGGGGTGCTGGGGCCAACGTCCTGACTTTC
TRBV7-7,TRBJ2-2,15,once,.,CASSLSKTNTGELFF,TGTGCCAGCAGCTTAAGCAAGACGAACACCGGGGAGCTGTTTTTT
TRBV5-6,TRBJ1-2,14,.,TRBD1,CASSLGTGTYGYTF,TGTGCCAGCAGCCTCGGGACAGGCACCTATGGCTACACCTTC
TRBV4-1,TRBJ2-7,12,.,.,CASSQPRGPRYF,TGCGCCAGCAGCCAACCAAGGGGCCCCAGATATTTC
TRBV27,TRBJ1-1,13,.,.,CASSWGVRTEAFF,TGTGCCAGCAGTTGGGGGGTACGGACTGAAGCTTTCTTT
TRBV9,TRBJ2-3,15,once,TRBD2,CASRASGDSTDTQYF,TGTGCCAGCAGGGCTAGCGGGGATAGCACAGATACGCAGTATTTT
TRBV28,TRBJ2-6,18,once,TRBD1,CASSLWDRGGTGANVLTF,TGTGCCAGCAGTTTATGGGACAGGGGAGGAACTGGGGCCAACGTCCTGACTTTC
TRBV5-1,TRBJ2-2,15,.,.,CASSLWDGRAGELFF,TGCGCCAGCAGCCTATGGGACGGCCGCGCCGGGGAGCTGTTTTTT
TRBV5-1,TRBJ1-2,15,.,.,CASSSTGAANYGYTF,TGCGCCAGCAGCTCGACAGGAGCCGCTAACTATGGCTACACCTTC
TRBV6-5,TRBJ1-1,13,.,.,CASSQQMNTEAFF,TGTGCCAGCAGTCAGCAGATGAACACTGAAGCTTTCTTT
TRBV30,TRBJ2-7,12,.,TRBD2,CAWSVLADEQYF,TGTGCCTGGAGTGTACTAGCGGACGAGCAGTACTTC
TRBV6-6,TRBJ2-2,16,.,TRBD2,CASSSGSGTGTGELFF,TGTGCCAGCAGTTCGGGGAGCGGGACGGGCACCGGGGAGCTGTTTTTT
TRBV28,TRBJ2-7,14,.,TRBD2,CAGQGVAGENEQYF,TGTGCCGGACAAGGGGTAGCGGGAGAAAACGAGCAGTACTTC
TRBV2,TRBJ1-4,17,.,.,CASSDPVGTGTNEKLFF,TGTGCCAGCAGTGACCCCGTGGGGACCGGCACTAATGAAAAACTGTTTTTT